This T cell receptor beta chain originates from a study of blood T cell repertoires in COVID-19. Looking at the study overall: Material from acute and convalescent COVID-19 was sourced from the United States, Italy and Spain. PBMCs, B-cell-depleted T cells, or T cells were the source of the cDNA or gDNA that made up the material.

This table comes from immunoSEQ multiplex PCR, and its TCRdb copy is limited to in-frame clones, with some not included. The repertoire holds roughly 81,000 clones, with 91% as singletons. The J segment lost 5 bases and the V segment lost 5 bases, leaving 13 bases of the junction unmatched. CDR3 length equals 16 residues. Germline CDR1 reads SGHAT; CDR2 reads FQNNGV. The sample was peripheral blood. V and J are TRBV11-2 and TRBJ2-3; TRBD1 matches at 7 bases. This receptor was obtained from a woman aged 45-65 years in a cohort sampled during active COVID-19. The chain's CDR3 is CASSRAAGGNLDTQYF. The CDR3 DNA is TGTGCCAGCAGCCGGGCGGCAGGGGGAAACTTAGATACGCAGTATTTT. Looking up the rest from reference TRBV11-2 and TRBJ2-3 gives the full variable domain: EAGVAQSPRYKIIEKRQSVAFWCNPISGHATLYWYQQILGQGPKLLIQFQNNGVVDDSQLPKDRFSAERLKGVDSTLKIQPAKLEDSAVYLCASSRAAGGNLDTQYFGPGTRLTVL.